Included here is one T cell receptor beta chain sequence, with context. This entry is derived from a study of blood T cell repertoires in COVID-19. Germline V gene data show CDR1 as SGHKS and CDR2 as YYEKEE (reference sequence). The CDR3 has 14 amino acids. The trim removed 4 bases at V and 7 bases at J, leaving 5 bases unmatched. Produced via immunoSEQ multiplex PCR; TCRdb's table is partial and in-frame only. The profile covers 210,000 or so clones, with around 90% appearing a single time and roughly 10% taken by the ten largest. The receptor's source is a man aged 30 to 39 who had recovered from COVID-19. The sequenced material came from PBMCs or T cells enriched from blood (not recorded which). V usage is TRBV5-5 and J usage is TRBJ2-7; TRBD2 matches at 13 bases. The CDR3 nucleotides read TGTGCCAGCAGCCGGACTAGCGGGAGTGAAGAGCAGTACTTC. Protein sequence: CASSRTSGSEEQYF.